A single sample gave rise to the 29 T cell receptor beta chains below, sequenced in a study of T cell repertoires in cytomegalovirus infection. TCRdb re-analysed the reads in MiXCR, keeping a single row per CDR3 protein. The top ten hold approximately 93% of the sample, which has tens of thousands of distinct CDR3 sequences, approximately 46% seen once. For these TCRs, the target antigens are not known. Sample: CD8+ T cells from cultured PBMCs, taken from culture after CMV antigen stimulation. These receptors came from a human donor in good health (CMV status not recorded). Some clones in this sample may be carry-over from other donors' samples.

This sequence joins TRBV6-6 and TRBJ2-4; the match to TRBD2 covers 11 bases. This CDR3 spans 16 amino acids. The V segment lost 5 bases and the J segment 1 base; nucleotides outside the gene matches: 4. Germline CDR1 is MNHNY and CDR2 is SVGAGI (reference sequence). In DNA, the CDR3 is TGTGCCAGCAGTGTTTCTAGCGGGGGGGCCAAAAACATTCAGTACTTC. It encodes CASSVSSGGAKNIQYF.

V and J are TRBV7-9 and TRBJ2-3; 11 bases map to TRBD2. The length of the CDR3 is 16 residues. Germline V lookup: CDR1 SEHNR, CDR2 FQNEAQ (reference sequence). The V and J ends lost 2 bases and 0 bases, in that order; junction bases with no gene match: 1. The DNA for the CDR3 is TGTGCCAGCAGCTTAACTAGCGGGGGAAGCACAGATACGCAGTATTTT. It yields the protein CASSLTSGGSTDTQYF.

The V call is TRBV19, the J call TRBJ1-1; no firm D call. There are 12 residues in the CDR3. CDR1 LNHDA and CDR2 SQIVND come from the germline V gene (reference sequence). The germline V and J ends were trimmed by 7 bases and 1 base, with 7 bases remaining between them. CDR3 DNA sequence: TGTGCCAGTATGCGATGGAACACTGAAGCTTTCTTT. Protein: CASMRWNTEAFF.

With regard to this clonotype: Relative to the germline gene, one junction end is altered; a read error may explain this. The V and J genes are TRBV6-1 and TRBJ1-5; D not resolved. CDR1 MNHNS and CDR2 SASEGT come from the germline V gene. This CDR3 region has 14 residues. The CDR3 loop reads CTSTPPGSNQPQHF. The CDR3 bases are TGTACCAGCACCCCTCCCGGTAGCAATCAGCCCCAGCATTTT.

This clonotype appeared a few times. The chain is built from TRBV6-6 and TRBJ2-7; 8 nucleotides match TRBD2. V lost 5 bases to trimming and J lost 4 bases; unmatched junction nucleotides: 7. There are 14 residues in the CDR3. In germline, CDR1 is MNHNY, CDR2 SVGAGI (reference sequence). The chain's CDR3 is CASSNIGGGYEQYF. The CDR3 nucleotides are TGTGCCAGCAGTAACATCGGGGGGGGGTACGAGCAGTACTTC.

Turning to this clonotype: Compared with germline, one end of the junction differs, possibly owing to a read error. This chain uses TRBV28 with TRBJ2-7; no clear D gene. This CDR3 contains 14 residues. Germline CDR1 and CDR2: MDHEN and SYDVKM. The CDR3 protein is CPSTPTQLNYQQYF. As DNA, the CDR3 is TGTCCCAGCACTCCCACCCAACTAAACTACCAGCAGTACTTC.

This chain uses TRBV6-8 with TRBJ1-1; the D gene is possibly TRBD1 (5 bases). This CDR3 region has 15 residues. CDR1 MNHGY and CDR2 SAAAGT come from the germline V gene. With 6 bases removed from V and 1 base from J, the gap between germline ends came to 15 bases. The CDR3 loop reads CASRRSTAPNTEAFF. CDR3 coding DNA: TGTGCCAGCAGGCGCTCGACAGCGCCGAACACTGAAGCTTTCTTT.

This chain links TRBV12-3 or TRBV12-4 with TRBJ2-5; 7 nucleotides match TRBD1. Trimming at V came to 6 bases and at J to 0 bases, leaving 4 bases not matched to a gene. This CDR3 comprises 14 residues. CDR3 loop: CASSAGTDQETQYF. The CDR3 coding sequence is TGTGCCAGCAGCGCCGGGACAGACCAAGAGACCCAGTACTTC.

The sample holds one count of this clonotype. The rearrangement joins TRBV20-1 to TRBJ1-4, with D possibly TRBD1 on 6 matching bases. V was trimmed by 0 bases and J by 8 bases, leaving 13 bases between them. Germline CDR1 DFQATT, CDR2 SNEGSKA (reference sequence). The CDR3 extends over 14 amino acids. CDR3 in amino acids: CSARDRGAWEKLFF. DNA for the CDR3: TGCAGTGCTAGAGATCGGGGGGCCTGGGAAAAACTGTTTTTT.

The chain couples TRBV20-1 to TRBJ2-1; 8 nucleotides align to TRBD2. There are 15 residues in the CDR3. V lost 5 bases, J lost 0 bases, and 6 bases stayed unmatched. Germline lookup yields CDR1 DFQATT and CDR2 SNEGSKA (reference sequence). This CDR3 reads CSALFGGASYNEQFF. CDR3 DNA sequence: TGCAGTGCTCTGTTCGGGGGGGCCTCCTACAATGAGCAGTTCTTC.

The chain recombines TRBV7-9 with TRBJ2-1; 8 bases match TRBD2. With 1 base clipped from V and 4 bases from J, the junction kept 3 bases outside the gene matches. From germline, CDR1 is SEHNR and CDR2 FQNEAQ (reference sequence). The CDR3 runs 15 residues. The CDR3 coding sequence is TGTGCCAGCAGCTTAGGCAGCGGGAGTTACAATGAGCAGTTCTTC. Translated, it gives CASSLGSGSYNEQFF.

This clonotype was recorded many times. J is TRBJ2-1 and V is TRBV7-9; 8 bases are a match to TRBD2. Germline CDR1 and CDR2: SEHNR and FQNEAQ (reference sequence). V shed 7 bases and J 4 bases; nucleotides not matched to a gene: 9. The CDR3 totals 15 residues. The DNA for the CDR3 is TGTGCCAGCACCCAACGGGGGGGAAAGTACAATGAGCAGTTCTTC. Protein product: CASTQRGGKYNEQFF.

The chain has TRBV5-1 and TRBJ2-5; D possibly corresponds to TRBD1 (5 bases). The V gene lost 4 bases and the J gene lost 3 bases, with 16 bases spanning the gap. The CDR3 sequence is 15 residues long. The V gene's germline CDR1 is SGHRS and CDR2 YFSETQ. CDR3 in amino acids: CASSPTLTGEETQYF. Here the CDR3 DNA reads TGCGCCAGCAGCCCAACCTTAACAGGAGAAGAGACCCAGTACTTC.

This clonotype was detected only a few times. This rearrangement joins TRBV7-3 to TRBJ2-1, with unresolved D. V lost 5 bases to trimming and J lost 8 bases, with 13 bases between them. In germline, CDR1 is SGHTA, CDR2 FQGTGA. CDR3 size: 13 residues. CDR3 in DNA: TGTGCCAGCAGCACCCTAGGAACGGATGAGCAGTTCTTC. Its translation: CASSTLGTDEQFF.

As DNA, the CDR3 is TGTGCCAGCAGCCCACCACTAGCGGGGGTTTACGAGCAGTACTTC. This gives the protein CASSPPLAGVYEQYF. The chain has TRBV7-4 and TRBJ2-7; 11 bases are shared with TRBD2. In germline, CDR1 is SGHVT, CDR2 SQSDAQ. The J segment lost 4 bases and the V segment lost 5 bases, leaving 7 bases of the junction unmatched. This CDR3 has 15 amino acids.

This clonotype was counted a single time. The chain recombines TRBV19 with TRBJ1-5; D is ambiguous. Germline CDR1 and CDR2: LNHDA and SQIVND (reference sequence). V lost 3 bases and J 8 bases, leaving 11 bases between the germline ends. The CDR3 contains 13 residues. CDR3 sequence (DNA): TGTGCCAGTAGTATCGCTCCGAAGGAGCCCCAGCATTTT. Translation gives CASSIAPKEPQHF.

The genes are TRBV19 and TRBJ1-6, with 7 bases matching TRBD1. The junction had 4 bases not matched to a gene; V was cut back by 5 bases and J by 0 bases. This CDR3 region has 16 residues. Germline V gene sequence: CDR1 LNHDA, CDR2 SQIVND (reference sequence). This CDR3 is CASSPGQSSYNSPLHF. The CDR3 DNA sequence: TGTGCCAGTAGTCCGGGACAGAGCTCCTATAATTCACCCCTCCACTTT.

This clonotype was seen only once. The chain links TRBV10-3 to TRBJ2-5; TRBD1 agrees at 8 bases. The CDR3 covers 13 residues. After removal of 6 bases from V and 7 bases from J, the junction contained 7 bases not matched to a gene. Per germline, CDR1 ENHRY and CDR2 SYGVKD. The CDR3 sequence: CAISAGQGGTQYF. The CDR3 coding sequence is TGTGCCATCAGCGCTGGACAGGGAGGGACCCAGTACTTC.

The V gene is TRBV11-2, the J gene TRBJ2-3; 9 nucleotides align to TRBD2. Germline CDR1 reads SGHAT; CDR2 reads FQNNGV. Trimming took 5 bases from V and 1 from J; bases not matched to a gene: 7. The CDR3 is made up of 16 amino acids. The CDR3 region is CASSPEGGGGTDTQYF. The CDR3 coding sequence is TGTGCCAGCAGCCCGGAAGGCGGGGGGGGCACAGATACGCAGTATTTT.

The V and J genes are TRBV12-5 and TRBJ2-1, with D perhaps TRBD1 (6 bases). Germline V gives CDR1 LGHNT, CDR2 FRNRAP. There are 16 residues in the CDR3. V lost 3 bases and J 8 bases, leaving 20 bases between the germline ends. In DNA form, the CDR3 reads TGTGCTAGTGGTTTCCGCCTGCAGGGGCGCGTATATGAGCAGTTCTTC. This codes for CASGFRLQGRVYEQFF.

The CDR3 sequence is CASSPRTLPDDTQYF. The DNA for the CDR3 is TGTGCCAGCAGCCCTAGGACTTTGCCCGATGATACGCAGTATTTT. The chain uses TRBV7-8 and TRBJ2-3, with a possible D match to TRBD2 (5 bases). The CDR3 is 15 residues long. V lost 5 bases and J lost 6, with 18 bases in between. CDR1 is SGHVS and CDR2 is FQNEAQ in the germline V gene.

Ten or more counts support this clonotype. The V gene is TRBV7-8, the J gene TRBJ2-7, with TRBD1 as a possible D gene (6 bases). The CDR3 sequence is 14 residues long. Germline V gene data show CDR1 as SGHVS and CDR2 as FQNEAQ. Trimming took off 4 bases at V and 5 bases at J, with 15 bases between the two ends. The CDR3 coding sequence is TGTGCCAGCAGCTGGGACACCACTGCCAACGAGCAGTACTTC. Protein: CASSWDTTANEQYF.

This clonotype appeared once. The CDR3 spells CASSGGTNFHEQYF. The DNA for the CDR3 is TGTGCCAGCAGTGGCGGGACAAACTTCCACGAGCAGTACTTC. The V gene is TRBV28, the J gene TRBJ2-7; tentatively, D is TRBD1 or TRBD2 (6 bases each). Trimming took off 5 bases at V and 5 bases at J, with 16 bases between the two ends. This CDR3 contains 14 residues. Germline CDR1 is MDHEN and CDR2 is SYDVKM.

This clonotype has a handful of counts. The rearrangement links TRBV6-2 or TRBV6-3 to TRBJ2-5; the match to TRBD1 covers 12 bases. Germline V CDR1 and CDR2: MNHEY, SVGEGT. This CDR3 has 17 residues. The junction had 8 bases not matched to a gene; V was cut back by 3 bases and J by 3 bases. The CDR3 bases are TGTGCCAGCAGTTATGGTCCTGGGACAGGGGGCGAAGAGACCCAGTACTTC. It yields the protein CASSYGPGTGGEETQYF.

V gene TRBV27 combines with J gene TRBJ2-3, with D unclear. This CDR3 is 15 amino acids long. CDR1 and CDR2 from the germline V gene are MNHEY and SMNVEV (reference sequence). V was trimmed by 2 bases and J by 1 base, leaving 10 bases between them. This CDR3 is CASSLGQLGTDTQYF. As DNA, the CDR3 is TGTGCCAGCAGTTTAGGGCAGCTCGGCACAGATACGCAGTATTTT.

The chain employs TRBV27 and TRBJ1-5; possible D gene TRBD1, 5 bases. Germline V gene sequence: CDR1 MNHEY, CDR2 SMNVEV (reference sequence). The V gene lost 8 bases and the J gene lost 7 bases, with 12 bases spanning the gap. The length of the CDR3 is 12 residues. The CDR3 here is CASGAVGQPQHF. The CDR3 bases are TGTGCCAGCGGGGCCGTGGGGCAGCCCCAGCATTTT.

There are a few counts of this clonotype. The rearrangement links TRBV5-6 to TRBJ1-5, with unresolved D. V was cut by 1 base and J by 3 bases, with 11 bases left in between. CDR3 size: 15 residues. Germline CDR1 is SGHDT and CDR2 is YYEEEE. CDR3 DNA sequence: TGTGCCAGCAGCTTGTTGGGGAATGCCAATCAGCCCCAGCATTTT. Amino acids: CASSLLGNANQPQHF. The full variable domain, in which reference TRBV5-6 and TRBJ1-5 provide the parts outside the CDR3, is DAGVTQSPTHLIKTRGQQVTLRCSPKSGHDTVSWYQQALGQGPQFIFQYYEEEERQRGNFPDRFSGHQFPNYSSELNVNALLLGDSALYLCASSLLGNANQPQHFGDGTRLSIL.

This chain links TRBV11-2 with TRBJ1-1; D is ambiguous. V lost 5 bases and J 0 bases, leaving 10 bases between the germline ends. The CDR3 is made up of 14 amino acids. In germline, CDR1 is SGHAT, CDR2 FQNNGV. As DNA, the CDR3 is TGTGCCAGCAGCCCCATACGGATGAACACTGAAGCTTTCTTT. Translation gives CASSPIRMNTEAFF.

This clonotype showed up just once. The chain joins TRBV23-1 to TRBJ1-4; 7 bases agree with TRBD1. TRBV23-1 is an ORF, with its function uncertain. The V segment lost 4 bases and the J segment 0 bases; nucleotides outside the gene matches: 14. CDR3 length: 19 amino acids. For the CDR3, the DNA is TGCGCCAGCAGTCGCTTCAGGGGGTCGCTACCCTCAACTAATGAAAAACTGTTTTTT. Translating it yields CASSRFRGSLPSTNEKLFF.